This T cell receptor (beta chain) is drawn from a study of blood T cells in healthy people across ages. Whole-study findings and limits: Naive T cell percentage and TCR beta diversity correlated strongly.

There were at least 6 micrograms of total RNA extracted from every sample. Through a sample-barcoded 5' primer and a J-beta primer mix, a second PCR was run for roughly 6 to 11 cycles. TCRdb reanalysed the 5' RACE reads using MiXCR and keeps one entry per CDR3 protein. The sample has over 1,500,000 distinct CDR3 sequences; around 48% are singletons. Trimming cost V 0 bases and J 3 bases; bases outside gene matches: 6. Germline V gene data show CDR1 as LGHNA and CDR2 as YSLEER. CDR3 length: 18 amino acids. This clonotype occurred many times. Its specificity is unknown. The source is a woman between 40 and 50 years old in good health. Sequencing used blood. The chain has TRBV4-3 and TRBJ2-6; 9 bases agree with TRBD1. The chain's CDR3 is CASSQEATGGYGANVLTF. The CDR3 nucleotides read TGCGCCAGCAGCCAAGAGGCAACAGGGGGCTATGGGGCCAACGTCCTGACTTTC.